A selection of T cell receptor beta chains follows, all from one sample in a study of control samples from healthy donors and cancer patients. Method: immunoSEQ multiplex PCR; TCRdb's copy keeps in-frame clones and lacks some. The data show around 100,000 clones, around 89% seen once. Sample: PBMCs. These receptors were taken from a man between 60 and 75 years old with lung cancer. The CDR3 runs from the conserved cysteine through the conserved F or W.

V	J	CDR3
TRBV9	TRBJ2-6	CAGSVAGTLHSGANVLTF
TRBV2	TRBJ2-3	CASSFLKGGRGDTQYF
TRBV7-3	TRBJ2-3	CASRSGTGGVNTQYF
TRBV24-1	TRBJ2-3	CATSDQLVPRGRPDTQYF
TRBV11-1	TRBJ1-2	CASSLQGNGYTF
TRBV18	TRBJ2-7	CASRGTISYEQYF
TRBV6-1	TRBJ1-5	CASSETGREYQPQHF
TRBV5-6	TRBJ2-2	CASSNSGAPGELFF
TRBV3-1/TRBV3-2	TRBJ2-2	CASSQGGRDTGELFF
TRBV27	TRBJ1-4	CASSLLSQGAPLFF
TRBV11-2	TRBJ1-1	CASSLDRVASTEAFF
TRBV30	TRBJ1-6	CAWSRGSGVSPLHF
TRBV27	TRBJ1-2	CASSSTNRVGYTF
TRBV7-9	TRBJ2-3	CASRPTGSTDTQYF
TRBV6-1	TRBJ1-1	CASSEFWSQMNTEAFF
TRBV24-1	TRBJ2-2	CATSDLTSGWGTGELFF
TRBV6-6	TRBJ2-7	CASRETGDPYEQYF
TRBV7-9	TRBJ2-1	CASRGTTNTYNEQFF
TRBV11-3	TRBJ1-4	CASSLAGVGEVREKLFF
TRBV11-3	TRBJ1-1	CASSLNQGDTEAFF